This T cell receptor beta chain was found in a study of CD8 T cells in ankylosing spondylitis. Scientists made TCR beta libraries using quantitative 5'-RACE with molecular barcodes. TCRdb itself ran the 5' RACE reads through MiXCR, one entry per CDR3 protein. The data hold under 450,000 distinct CDR3 sequences, with about 15% observed a single time. This CDR3 has 15 residues. Unmatched junction bases numbered 14, after V lost 9 bases and J lost 5 bases. The V gene's germline CDR1 is SNHLY and CDR2 FYNNEI. Study-level points and caveats: Past research had described some motif variants in reactive arthritis synovial fluid and blood. What appeared characteristic of ankylosing spondylitis blood was a TCR beta motif of under 10 highly homologous variants. Matched ankylosing spondylitis synovial fluid reportedly showed significant enrichment of disease-linked clones. CD8+ cells made up the disease-linked clones, which were relatively rare in peripheral blood.

A note on this clonotype: Its antigen is undetermined.

The TCR sequence derives from a male donor with ankylosing spondylitis. The specimen was blood, either unsorted or a sorted T cell fraction (not recorded which). The chain couples TRBV2 to TRBJ1-2; 8 bases map to TRBD1. The CDR3 region has the DNA TGTGCCAGTAAGCGGGAGGACAGGGTTTGGTATGGCTACACCTTC. This translates into CASKREDRVWYGYTF.